The rows below give T cell receptor beta chains drawn from one sample of a study of PD-1 blockade in mismatch repair-deficient tumors. Clones were sequenced by immunoSEQ multiplex PCR, and TCRdb holds only the in-frame ones, with some missing. The sample has around 50,000 clones, around 80% seen once; the top ten hold about 3%. Sequencing used peripheral blood, obtained 4 weeks after starting pembrolizumab. The origin of the receptors is an adult with mismatch repair-deficient cancer. Both conserved end residues are part of each CDR3. D genes are given only for firm matches. Size tells how often a clone was seen (once, few, many) or the class of an expanded clone, and some rows leave it out.

TRBV5-1,-,TRBJ1-3,once,CASSLDGSSGNTIYF,TGCGCCAGCAGCTTGGACGGGTCCTCTGGAAACACCATATATTTT
TRBV29-1,TRBD1,TRBJ2-3,-,CSGLGTGVGDTQYF,TGCAGCGGCTTAGGGACAGGGGTTGGAGATACGCAGTATTTT
TRBV4-1,-,TRBJ2-1,-,CASSQERTRDNEQFF,TGCGCCAGCAGCCAAGAGAGAACCAGAGACAATGAGCAGTTCTTC
TRBV30,-,TRBJ1-5,few,CAWSADENQPQHF,TGTGCCTGGAGTGCGGACGAGAATCAGCCCCAGCATTTT
TRBV25-1,-,TRBJ1-2,-,CASSNPGRASGYTF,TGTGCCAGCAGTAACCCCGGCAGAGCTTCTGGCTACACCTTC
TRBV16,TRBD1,TRBJ2-7,-,CASSTLGQPYEQYF,TGTGCCAGCAGCACGCTGGGACAGCCCTACGAGCAGTACTTC
TRBV5-6,-,TRBJ2-2,-,CASSLAGGPSTGELFF,TGTGCCAGCAGCTTGGCCGGGGGGCCAAGCACCGGGGAGCTGTTTTTT
TRBV2,-,TRBJ2-1,-,CASSELADNEQFF,TGTGCCAGCAGTGAATTGGCAGACAATGAGCAGTTCTTC
TRBV29-1,-,TRBJ2-7,-,CSVANYEQYF,TGCAGCGTTGCGAACTACGAGCAGTACTTC
TRBV5-8,TRBD2,TRBJ2-3,-,CASSSTLLAGGTDTQYF,TGTGCCAGCAGCTCGACCCTTCTAGCGGGAGGCACAGATACGCAGTATTTT
TRBV23-1,-,TRBJ1-2,-,CASSQSRVGHGYTF,TGCGCCAGCAGTCAATCTCGAGTTGGGCATGGCTACACCTTC
TRBV7-3,-,TRBJ2-2,-,CASSLTGQPSPGELFF,TGTGCCAGCAGCTTAACCGGACAACCCAGTCCCGGGGAGCTGTTTTTT
TRBV13,-,TRBJ2-1,-,CASSQDRLTSNEQFF,TGTGCCAGCAGCCAGGACAGATTGACAAGCAATGAGCAGTTCTTC
TRBV19,TRBD1,TRBJ2-3,once,CASSTGGAADTQYF,TGTGCCAGTAGTACAGGGGGCGCGGCGGATACGCAGTATTTT
TRBV9,-,TRBJ1-5,-,CASSVVRDGWPQHF,TGTGCCAGCAGCGTAGTCAGGGACGGTTGGCCCCAGCATTTT
TRBV6-6,TRBD1,TRBJ1-4,-,CASRSWTGIAYKLFF,TGTGCCAGCAGATCCTGGACAGGGATCGCCTACAAACTGTTTTTT
TRBV7-9,-,TRBJ2-5,-,CASSFAVRTDQETQYF,TGTGCCAGCAGCTTCGCCGTTCGGACAGACCAAGAGACCCAGTACTTC
TRBV6-1,-,TRBJ2-3,-,CASRTRGSTDTQYF,TGTGCCAGCAGGACAAGGGGTAGCACAGATACGCAGTATTTT
TRBV2,-,TRBJ1-2,-,CAEGGGGNYGYTF,TGTGCCGAAGGTGGGGGAGGAAACTATGGCTACACCTTC
TRBV5-1,TRBD1,TRBJ2-2,-,CASSRTGLTGELFF,TGCGCCAGCAGCCGGACAGGGCTCACCGGGGAGCTGTTTTTT
TRBV6-5,-,TRBJ2-1,-,CASSYITGEQFF,TGTGCCAGCAGTTACATTACCGGTGAGCAGTTCTTC
TRBV5-4,-,TRBJ1-1,-,CASSPGGQGAFF,TGTGCCAGCAGCCCCGGGGGTCAGGGAGCTTTCTTT
TRBV2,-,TRBJ1-2,once,CASVQNYGYTF,TGTGCCAGTGTCCAGAATTATGGCTACACCTTC
TRBV15,-,TRBJ2-5,-,CATSTSQETQYF,TGTGCCACCAGCACTTCCCAAGAGACCCAGTACTTC
TRBV2,-,TRBJ2-1,-,CASSVKRFGNEQFF,TGTGCCAGCAGTGTAAAGCGATTTGGGAATGAGCAGTTCTTC
TRBV12-5,-,TRBJ2-3,-,CASGFRRTDTQYF,TGTGCTAGTGGTTTCCGTCGGACAGATACGCAGTATTTT
TRBV7-9,TRBD2,TRBJ2-1,-,CASSLELGWGAGGHNEQFF,TGTGCCAGCAGCTTAGAACTGGGTTGGGGAGCGGGAGGGCACAATGAGCAGTTCTTC
TRBV7-3,-,TRBJ2-5,-,CASSLTRTEETQYF,TGTGCCAGCAGCTTAACAAGGACAGAAGAGACCCAGTACTTC
TRBV25-1,-,TRBJ2-5,-,CASSDRGAGWETQYF,TGTGCCAGCAGTGACAGGGGCGCTGGGTGGGAGACCCAGTACTTC
TRBV6-5,-,TRBJ2-3,once,CASRPSALYTQYF,TGTGCCAGCAGGCCCTCCGCTCTTTATACGCAGTATTTT
TRBV4-2,TRBD1,TRBJ1-2,few,CASSRQDRGRDGYTF,TGTGCCAGCAGCCGGCAGGACAGGGGCCGCGATGGCTACACCTTC
TRBV11-2,-,TRBJ1-4,-,CASREVEKLFF,TGTGCCAGCAGAGAGGTGGAAAAACTGTTTTTT
TRBV7-9,-,TRBJ2-1,many,CASSPRLARRSYNEQFF,TGTGCCAGCAGCCCCCGACTCGCCCGACGGTCCTACAATGAGCAGTTCTTC
TRBV27,TRBD2,TRBJ2-7,-,CASSPSGTFYEQYF,TGTGCCAGCAGCCCTAGCGGGACTTTCTACGAGCAGTACTTC
TRBV13,-,TRBJ2-1,-,CASSLRGEVYNEQFF,TGTGCCAGCAGCTTAAGGGGGGAAGTCTACAATGAGCAGTTCTTC
TRBV7-2,-,TRBJ2-7,-,CASSPRKGPYEQYF,TGTGCCAGCAGCCCCCGGAAGGGCCCCTACGAGCAGTACTTC
TRBV5-4,-,TRBJ2-7,-,CASSLVLAPSYEQYF,TGTGCCAGCAGCTTGGTCTTGGCCCCTTCCTACGAGCAGTACTTC
TRBV5-1,TRBD2,TRBJ2-7,-,CASSSSGVSYEQYF,TGCGCCAGCAGCTCGAGCGGGGTAAGCTACGAGCAGTACTTC
TRBV9,-,TRBJ2-5,few,CASSWTGGETQYF,TGTGCCAGCAGCTGGACAGGAGGGGAGACCCAGTACTTC
TRBV10-3,-,TRBJ2-7,-,CAISTMDSTASYEQYF,TGTGCCATCAGTACCATGGACAGCACCGCCTCCTACGAGCAGTACTTC
TRBV19,-,TRBJ2-3,once,CASSIFSPILTDTQYF,TGTGCCAGTAGTATTTTCAGTCCAATCCTCACAGATACGCAGTATTTT
TRBV6-1,-,TRBJ2-7,-,CASSEAGALGYEQYF,TGTGCCAGCAGTGAAGCGGGGGCACTAGGGTACGAGCAGTACTTC
TRBV14,-,TRBJ2-7,-,CASSLGADVYEQYF,TGTGCCAGCAGCCTGGGGGCCGACGTCTACGAGCAGTACTTC
TRBV9,-,TRBJ2-1,-,CASSVGPTYNEQFF,TGTGCCAGCAGCGTAGGACCGACTTACAATGAGCAGTTCTTC
TRBV5-1,TRBD1,TRBJ1-4,-,CASSQTGGYNEKLFF,TGCGCCAGCAGCCAGACAGGGGGCTATAATGAAAAACTGTTTTTT